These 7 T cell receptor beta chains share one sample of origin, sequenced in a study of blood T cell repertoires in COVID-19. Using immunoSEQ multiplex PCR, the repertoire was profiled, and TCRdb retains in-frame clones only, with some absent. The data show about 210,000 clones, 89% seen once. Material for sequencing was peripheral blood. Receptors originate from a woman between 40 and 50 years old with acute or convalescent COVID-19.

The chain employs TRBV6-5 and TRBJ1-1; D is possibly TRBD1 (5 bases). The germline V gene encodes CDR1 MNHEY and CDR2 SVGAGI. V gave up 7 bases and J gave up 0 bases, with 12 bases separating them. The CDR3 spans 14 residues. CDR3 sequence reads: CASKQGPLNTEAFF. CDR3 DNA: TGTGCCAGCAAGCAGGGCCCATTGAACACTGAAGCTTTCTTT.

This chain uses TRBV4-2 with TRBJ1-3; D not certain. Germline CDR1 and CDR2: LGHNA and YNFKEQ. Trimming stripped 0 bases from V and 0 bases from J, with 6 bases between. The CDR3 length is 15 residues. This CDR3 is CASSQDRASGNTIYF. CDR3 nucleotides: TGTGCCAGCAGCCAAGATAGAGCCTCTGGAAACACCATATATTTT.

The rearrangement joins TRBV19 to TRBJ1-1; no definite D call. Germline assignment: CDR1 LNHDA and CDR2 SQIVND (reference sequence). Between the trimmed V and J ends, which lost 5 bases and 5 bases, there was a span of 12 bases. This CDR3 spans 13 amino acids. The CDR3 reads CASSPHAGTEAFF. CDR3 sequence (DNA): TGTGCCAGTAGTCCGCACGCGGGTACTGAAGCTTTCTTT.

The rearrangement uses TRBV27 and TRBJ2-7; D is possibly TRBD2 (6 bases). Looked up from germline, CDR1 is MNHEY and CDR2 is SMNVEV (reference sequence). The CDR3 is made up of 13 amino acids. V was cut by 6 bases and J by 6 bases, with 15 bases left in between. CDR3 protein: CASSLYRGTEQYV. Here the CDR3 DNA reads TGTGCCAGCAGCCTATACCGGGGGACCGAGCAGTACGTC.

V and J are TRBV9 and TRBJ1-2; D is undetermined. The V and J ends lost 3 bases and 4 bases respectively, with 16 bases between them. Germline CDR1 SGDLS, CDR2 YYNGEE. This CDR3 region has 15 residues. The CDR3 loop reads CASSATGSLAYGYTF. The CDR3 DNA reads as TGTGCCAGCAGCGCTACCGGGTCCCTGGCCTATGGCTACACCTTC.

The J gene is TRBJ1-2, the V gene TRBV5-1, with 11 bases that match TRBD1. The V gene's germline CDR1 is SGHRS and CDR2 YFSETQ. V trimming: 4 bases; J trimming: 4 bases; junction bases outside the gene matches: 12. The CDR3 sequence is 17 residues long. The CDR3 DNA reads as TGCGCCAGCAGCCCAACGGACAGGGGGCGTCTGGTCTATGGCTACACCTTC. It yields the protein CASSPTDRGRLVYGYTF.

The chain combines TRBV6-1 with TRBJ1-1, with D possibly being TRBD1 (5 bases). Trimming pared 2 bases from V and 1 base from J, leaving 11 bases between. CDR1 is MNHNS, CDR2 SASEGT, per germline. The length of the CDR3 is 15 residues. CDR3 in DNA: TGTGCCAGCAGTGAAAGGGGCGCCTCGAACACTGAAGCTTTCTTT. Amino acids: CASSERGASNTEAFF.